Sequencing of this T cell receptor (beta chain) was carried out in a study of vaccination and CD4 T cells after COVID-19. The overall study: The cells in question were stimulated using overlapping spike peptides derived from SARS-CoV-2, HCoV-NL63, HCoV-OC43 and HCoV-229E. Whole-study results and caveats: For SARS-CoV-2-reactive clonotypes, the median went from roughly 19 to 38, a nonsignificant increase.

Cultured CD4+ T-cell DNA underwent Oncomine TCR Beta short-read sequencing. TCRdb independently ran MiXCR on the PCR reads; one entry per CDR3 protein. The table has around 14,000 distinct CDR3 sequences, approximately 31% seen once. Per germline, CDR1 SNHLY and CDR2 FYNNEI. V lost 3 bases and J lost 8, with 10 bases in between. CDR3 length: 12 amino acids. Treatment: roughly 10-day PBMC culture with coronavirus spike peptide pools or control peptides (ViraFEST assay). ViraFEST sequenced TCRs after peptide-pool expansion of antigen-specific T cells. Details on this clonotype: Its antigen remains unknown.

Sequenced material: CD4+ T cells from blood, cultured in vitro, taken before SARS-CoV-2 vaccination. The J gene is TRBJ1-2, the V gene TRBV2; D ambiguous. This receptor was identified in a human donor who received a COVID-19 vaccine. CDR3 residues: CASSEWIEGYTF. The CDR3 DNA is TGTGCCAGCAGTGAGTGGATAGAGGGCTACACCTTC.